These T cell receptor beta chains were read from a single sample in a study of blood T cell repertoires in COVID-19. TCRdb's table, derived via immunoSEQ multiplex PCR, lists solely in-frame clones and lacks some. The sample has hundreds of thousands of clones, 85% to 90% seen once; the top ten hold less than 1.5%. Input material: PBMCs or T cells enriched from blood (not recorded which). The receptors were sampled from a man aged 30 to 39 who had recovered from COVID-19. Each CDR3 is given with its conserved first and last residue. A D gene is named only where the DNA matches it firmly. Not every row has a clone size; where given, it reads once, few, many or a size class.

>.|.|TRBV9|TRBJ2-7
CASSVEGGDSYEQYF
TGTGCCAGCAGCGTAGAAGGGGGAGACTCCTACGAGCAGTACTTC
>TRBD1|.|TRBV30|TRBJ1-5
CAWSVQQGVNQPQHF
TGTGCCTGGAGTGTACAGCAGGGGGTCAATCAGCCCCAGCATTTT
>.|.|TRBV12-2|TRBJ2-7
CASRLHRGCEQYF
TGTGCAAGTCGCTTGCACAGGGGGTGCGAGCAGTACTTC
>TRBD2|.|TRBV10-3|TRBJ2-1
CASQGGGINEQFF
TGTGCCAGCCAGGGCGGGGGGATCAATGAGCAGTTCTTC
>TRBD1|.|TRBV28|TRBJ1-2
CASSDRGYGYTF
TGTGCCAGTTCAGACAGGGGTTATGGCTACACCTTC
>TRBD1|.|TRBV4-3|TRBJ1-2
CASSHRQGDYGYTF
TGCGCCAGCAGCCATAGACAGGGAGACTATGGCTACACCTTC
>.|few|TRBV28|TRBJ1-2
CASSFSRADGYTF
TGTGCCAGCAGTTTCAGCAGGGCAGACGGCTACACCTTC
>.|.|TRBV5-1|TRBJ1-5
CASSLPNSNQPQHF
TGCGCCAGCAGCTTGCCAAATAGCAATCAGCCCCAGCATTTT
>.|.|TRBV5-1|TRBJ2-1
CASSLGSTYNEQFF
TGCGCCAGCAGCCTAGGCTCAACCTACAATGAGCAGTTCTTC
>.|.|TRBV18|TRBJ2-3
CASSPAGGGASTDTQYF
TGTGCCAGCTCACCCGCTGGTGGGGGGGCTAGCACAGATACGCAGTATTTT
>.|.|TRBV12-3/TRBV12-4|TRBJ2-1
CASSWSSAQFF
TGTGCCAGCAGTTGGAGTTCCGCGCAGTTCTTC
>TRBD2|.|TRBV5-1|TRBJ2-5
CASSLDGTSQETQYF
TGCGCCAGCAGCTTGGATGGGACTAGCCAAGAGACCCAGTACTTC
>TRBD1|.|TRBV10-3|TRBJ2-5
CAISQDRDQETQYF
TGTGCCATCAGCCAAGACAGGGACCAAGAGACCCAGTACTTC
>.|.|TRBV7-2|TRBJ2-3
CASSLEHGPGAQYF
TGTGCCAGCAGCTTAGAACACGGACCCGGGGCGCAGTATTTT
>.|.|TRBV19|TRBJ1-2
CASSPDNNYGYTF
TGTGCCAGTAGTCCCGACAATAACTATGGCTACACCTTC
>.|.|TRBV27|TRBJ2-7
CASSLSGGRSYEQYF
TGTGCCAGCAGTTTATCAGGGGGAAGGAGCTACGAGCAGTACTTC
>.|.|TRBV7-9|TRBJ2-3
CASSDSGLSTDTQYF
TGTGCCAGCAGCGATAGTGGACTAAGCACAGATACGCAGTATTTT